Following are 9 T cell receptor beta chains from one sample sequenced in a study of CD8 T cells in ankylosing spondylitis. Study observations and caveats: A motif in TCR beta, a set of 8 or 9 highly homologous variants, appeared characteristic of ankylosing spondylitis blood.

TCRdb itself ran the 5' RACE reads through MiXCR, one entry per CDR3 protein. The sample yields under 850,000 distinct CDR3 sequences, under 20% seen once. For these receptors, no antigen is known. Sequencing was performed on blood, either unsorted or a sorted T cell fraction (not recorded which). The receptors originated from a male donor with ankylosing spondylitis.

V gene TRBV6-1 combines with J gene TRBJ2-7, with 7 bases fitting TRBD1. CDR1 and CDR2 (germline): MNHNS, SASEGT. This CDR3 comprises 13 residues. With 3 bases clipped from V and 7 bases from J, the junction kept 6 bases outside the gene matches. The CDR3 here is CASSETGLREQYF. The CDR3 nucleotides are TGTGCCAGCAGTGAGACAGGGTTGAGGGAGCAGTACTTC.

The CDR3: CASSRTGTGNTGELFF. The DNA of the CDR3 is TGTGCCAGCAGCCGGACCGGGACCGGGAACACCGGGGAGCTGTTTTTT. This sequence joins TRBV3-1 and TRBJ2-2; tentatively, D is TRBD1 or TRBD2 (5 bases each). The germline V and J ends were trimmed by 4 bases and 1 base, with 13 bases remaining between them. Per the germline V gene, CDR1 is LGHDT and CDR2 is YNNKEL (reference sequence). The CDR3 loop spans 16 amino acids.

This chain joins TRBV20-1 and TRBJ2-1; tentative D call: TRBD1 (5 bases). The V gene lost 3 bases and the J gene lost 5 bases, with 17 bases spanning the gap. The V gene's germline CDR1 is DFQATT and CDR2 SNEGSKA (reference sequence). CDR3 length: 15 amino acids. Here the CDR3 reads CSARNPDKSDNEQFF. The CDR3 bases are TGCAGTGCTAGGAATCCGGACAAGAGCGACAATGAGCAGTTCTTC.

V is TRBV15 and J is TRBJ1-1; D call uncertain. The CDR3 extends over 15 amino acids. Germline V gives CDR1 LNHNV, CDR2 YYDKDF (reference sequence). V was clipped by 0 bases and J by 0 bases, with 8 bases between them. CDR3 DNA sequence: TGTGCCACCAGCAGAGATCGTGCAGTGAACACTGAAGCTTTCTTT. It codes for CATSRDRAVNTEAFF.

The gene calls are TRBV5-1 and TRBJ1-4; D gene ambiguous. From germline, CDR1 is SGHRS and CDR2 YFSETQ. Trimming pared 0 bases from V and 4 bases from J, leaving 7 bases between. The CDR3 is 14 amino acids. CDR3 sequence: CASSLEQFNEKLFF. CDR3 DNA sequence: TGCGCCAGCAGCTTGGAACAGTTTAATGAAAAACTGTTTTTT.

V usage is TRBV5-5 and J usage is TRBJ2-7; 7 bases are a match to TRBD1. The ends lost 0 bases at V and 3 bases at J; junction bases unmatched: 9. Germline CDR1 is SGHKS and CDR2 is YYEKEE (reference sequence). CDR3 length: 16 amino acids. The CDR3: CASSLAAGTDFYEQYF. The CDR3, as DNA: TGTGCCAGCAGCTTGGCCGCAGGGACAGATTTCTACGAGCAGTACTTC.

The chain has TRBV7-9 and TRBJ2-5; D possibly uses TRBD1 or TRBD2 (5 bases each). The ends were cut back, 4 bases at V and 1 base at J, with 13 bases in the middle. The CDR3 is 15 amino acids. From germline, CDR1 is SEHNR and CDR2 FQNEAQ (reference sequence). The CDR3 protein is CASSSGAATQETQYF. The CDR3 bases are TGTGCCAGCAGCTCCGGGGCGGCCACCCAAGAGACCCAGTACTTC. The whole variable domain, remainder taken from reference TRBV7-9 and TRBJ2-5, is DTGVSQNPRHKITKRGQNVTFRCDPISEHNRLYWYRQTLGQGPEFLTYFQNEAQLEKSRLLSDRFSAERPKGSFSTLEIQRTEQGDSAMYLCASSSGAATQETQYFGPGTRLLVL.

V and J are TRBV20-1 and TRBJ2-7; possible D gene TRBD1, 5 bases. Germline CDR1 reads DFQATT; CDR2 reads SNEGSKA (reference sequence). The CDR3 runs to 15 residues. Trimming shortened V by 1 base and J by 0 bases, and 13 bases separated the two germline ends. DNA for the CDR3: TGCAGTGCTAGAGTGCTCGGGCAGGGCTCCTACGAGCAGTACTTC. This sequence encodes CSARVLGQGSYEQYF.

The sample holds a few counts of this clonotype. The gene calls are TRBV5-5 and TRBJ1-2; D unresolved. This CDR3 region has 12 residues. Germline values: CDR1 SGHKS, CDR2 YYEKEE (reference sequence). Trimming took off 4 bases at V and 8 bases at J, with 12 bases between the two ends. The CDR3 DNA reads TGTGCCAGCAGCACGGACCTTAACGGCTACACCTTC. This translates into CASSTDLNGYTF.